The T cell receptor beta chain under discussion was sequenced for a study of response to subunit inactivated influenza vaccine. Study-wide points: Every seasonal influenza vaccination brings in few new T cells, the authors suggested.

TCRdb ran MiXCR on the RT-PCR reads and lists one entry per CDR3 protein. Of about 800,000 distinct CDR3 sequences listed, approximately 21% are singletons. The germline V gene has CDR1 SGHAT and CDR2 FQNNGV. The CDR3 has 15 residues. Deletions cut 5 bases from V and 2 bases from J, with 16 bases between. As regards this clonotype: What it recognizes is unknown.

The TCR sequence derives from a man aged 45-65 years who received an inactivated influenza vaccine. The sample in question was PBMCs from blood, obtained around 5 days after vaccination. V is TRBV11-2 and J is TRBJ2-7; D may match TRBD1 or TRBD2 (5 bases each). The CDR3 nucleotides read TGTGCCAGCAGCCACCCGGCAGGGAGCACCTACGAGCAGTACTTC. As protein: CASSHPAGSTYEQYF.